This T cell receptor beta chain was retrieved from a study of cytomegalovirus exposure and HLA in healthy donors. With V trimmed by 4 bases and J by 4 bases, 9 bases remained unmatched. This CDR3 is built from 15 residues. The germline V gene encodes CDR1 SEHNR and CDR2 FQNEAQ (reference sequence). The PCR was carried out with 60 Vbeta primers and 13 Jbeta primers. The repertoire was sequenced with immunoSEQ multiplex PCR; TCRdb's copy has only in-frame clones and lacks some. This sample carries roughly 180,000 clones, roughly 79% of them seen once, and the ten largest clones take approximately 1.3%.

This TCR was sampled from a man in his thirties or forties in good health and CMV-seronegative. Material: PBMCs. The J gene is TRBJ2-7, the V gene TRBV7-9; 8 bases are shared with TRBD1. DNA for the CDR3: TGTGCCAGCAGCTCACGGTCAGGGGGCCCGTACGAGCAGTACTTC. Protein: CASSSRSGGPYEQYF.